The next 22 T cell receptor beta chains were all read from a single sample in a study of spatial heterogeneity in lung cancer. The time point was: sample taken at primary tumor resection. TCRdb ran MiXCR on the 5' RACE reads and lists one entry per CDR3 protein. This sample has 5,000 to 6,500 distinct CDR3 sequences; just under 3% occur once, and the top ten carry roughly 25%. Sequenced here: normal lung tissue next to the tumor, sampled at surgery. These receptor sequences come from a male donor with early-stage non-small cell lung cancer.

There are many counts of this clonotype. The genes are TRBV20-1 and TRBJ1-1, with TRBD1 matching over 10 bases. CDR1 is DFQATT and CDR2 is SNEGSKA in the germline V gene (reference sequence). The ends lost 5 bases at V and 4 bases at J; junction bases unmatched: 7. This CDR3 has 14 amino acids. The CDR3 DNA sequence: TGCAGTGCTCAAAAAGGACAGGGGGTCACTGAAGCTTTCTTT. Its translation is CSAQKGQGVTEAFF.

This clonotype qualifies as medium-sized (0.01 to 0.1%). The CDR3 sequence: CSASAPQGARGYGYTF. The CDR3 DNA sequence: TGCAGTGCTAGTGCCCCCCAGGGGGCGCGTGGCTATGGCTACACCTTC. This rearrangement joins TRBV20-1 to TRBJ1-2; 8 bases align to TRBD1. Germline CDR1 and CDR2: DFQATT and SNEGSKA (reference sequence). The V and J ends lost 3 bases and 4 bases, in that order; junction bases with no gene match: 13. The CDR3 covers 16 residues.

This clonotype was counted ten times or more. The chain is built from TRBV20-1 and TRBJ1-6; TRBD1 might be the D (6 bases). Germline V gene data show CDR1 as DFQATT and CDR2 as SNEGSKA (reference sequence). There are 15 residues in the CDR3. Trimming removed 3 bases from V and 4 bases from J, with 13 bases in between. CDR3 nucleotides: TGCAGTGCTAGGCCACAGGGACTTTATAATTCACCCCTCCACTTT. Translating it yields CSARPQGLYNSPLHF.

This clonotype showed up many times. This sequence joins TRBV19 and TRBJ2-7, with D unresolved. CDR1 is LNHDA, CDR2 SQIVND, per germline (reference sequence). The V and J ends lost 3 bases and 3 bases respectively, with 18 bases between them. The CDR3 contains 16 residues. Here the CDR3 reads CASSIKAPLYIYEQYV. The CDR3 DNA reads TGTGCCAGTAGTATTAAAGCTCCCCTCTACATCTACGAGCAGTACGTC.

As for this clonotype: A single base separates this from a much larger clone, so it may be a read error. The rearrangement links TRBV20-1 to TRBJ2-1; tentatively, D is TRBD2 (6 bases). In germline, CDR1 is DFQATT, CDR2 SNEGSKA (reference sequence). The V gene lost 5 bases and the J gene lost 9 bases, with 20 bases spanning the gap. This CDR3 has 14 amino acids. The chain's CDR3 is CSAYKLGSGGEQFF. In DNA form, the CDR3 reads TGCAGTGCTTATAAACTCGGGAGCGGTGGTGAGCAGTTCTTC.

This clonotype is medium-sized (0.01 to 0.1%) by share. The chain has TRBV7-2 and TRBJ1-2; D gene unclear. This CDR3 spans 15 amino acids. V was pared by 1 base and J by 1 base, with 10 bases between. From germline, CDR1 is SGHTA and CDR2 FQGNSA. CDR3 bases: TGTGCCAGCAGCTTAGTAGGAGACGGTAACTATGGCTACACCTTC. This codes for CASSLVGDGNYGYTF.

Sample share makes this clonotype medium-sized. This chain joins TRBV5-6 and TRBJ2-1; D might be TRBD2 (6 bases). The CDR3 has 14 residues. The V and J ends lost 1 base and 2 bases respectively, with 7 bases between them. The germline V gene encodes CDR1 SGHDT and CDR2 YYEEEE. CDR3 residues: CASSLTGAYNEQFF. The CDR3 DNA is TGTGCCAGCAGCTTGACGGGGGCCTACAATGAGCAGTTCTTC. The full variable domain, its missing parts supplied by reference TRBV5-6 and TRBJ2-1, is DAGVTQSPTHLIKTRGQQVTLRCSPKSGHDTVSWYQQALGQGPQFIFQYYEEEERQRGNFPDRFSGHQFPNYSSELNVNALLLGDSALYLCASSLTGAYNEQFFGPGTRLTVL.

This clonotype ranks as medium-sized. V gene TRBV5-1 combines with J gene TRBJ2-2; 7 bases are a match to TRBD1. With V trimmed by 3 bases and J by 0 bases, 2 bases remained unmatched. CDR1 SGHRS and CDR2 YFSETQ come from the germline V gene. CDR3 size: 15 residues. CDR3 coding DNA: TGCGCCAGCAGCTCCGGGACAGCGAACACCGGGGAGCTGTTTTTT. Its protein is CASSSGTANTGELFF.

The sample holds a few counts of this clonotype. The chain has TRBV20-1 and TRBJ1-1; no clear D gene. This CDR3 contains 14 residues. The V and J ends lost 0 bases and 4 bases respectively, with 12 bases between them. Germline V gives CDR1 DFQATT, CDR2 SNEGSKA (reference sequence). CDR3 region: CSARDRGSGTEAFF. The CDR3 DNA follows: TGCAGTGCTAGAGATCGGGGAAGCGGCACTGAAGCTTTCTTT.

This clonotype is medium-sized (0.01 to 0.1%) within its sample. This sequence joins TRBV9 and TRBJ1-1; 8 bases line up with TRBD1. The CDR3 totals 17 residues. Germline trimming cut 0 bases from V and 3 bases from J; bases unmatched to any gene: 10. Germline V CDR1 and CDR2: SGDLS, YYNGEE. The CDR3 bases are TGTGCCAGCAGCGTAGAACAGGGGGGTAGTACGGACACTGAAGCTTTCTTT. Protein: CASSVEQGGSTDTEAFF. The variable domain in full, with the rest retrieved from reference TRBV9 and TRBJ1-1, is DSGVTQTPKHLITATGQRVTLRCSPRSGDLSVYWYQQSLDQGLQFLIQYYNGEERAKGNILERFSAQQFPDLHSELNLSSLELGDSALYFCASSVEQGGSTDTEAFFGQGTRLTVV.

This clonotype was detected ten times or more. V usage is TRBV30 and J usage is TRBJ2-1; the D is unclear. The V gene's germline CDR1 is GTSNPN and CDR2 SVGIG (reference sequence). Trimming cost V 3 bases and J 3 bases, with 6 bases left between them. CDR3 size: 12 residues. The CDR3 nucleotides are TGTGCCTGGAGGTACAACTACAATGAGCAGTTCTTC. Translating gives CAWRYNYNEQFF.

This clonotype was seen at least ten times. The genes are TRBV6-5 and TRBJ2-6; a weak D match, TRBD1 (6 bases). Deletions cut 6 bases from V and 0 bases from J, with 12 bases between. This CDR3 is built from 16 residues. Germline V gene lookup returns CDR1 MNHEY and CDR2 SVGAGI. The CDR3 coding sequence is TGTGCCAGCAGCCCTAGGACAGCCTCTGGGGCCAACGTCCTGACTTTC. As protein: CASSPRTASGANVLTF.

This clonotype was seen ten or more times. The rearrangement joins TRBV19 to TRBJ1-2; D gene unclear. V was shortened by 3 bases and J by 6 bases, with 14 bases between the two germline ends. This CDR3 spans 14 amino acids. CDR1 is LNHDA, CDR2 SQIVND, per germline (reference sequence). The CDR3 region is CASSMSGGFHGYTF. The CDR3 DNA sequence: TGTGCCAGTAGTATGAGTGGCGGGTTTCATGGCTACACCTTC.

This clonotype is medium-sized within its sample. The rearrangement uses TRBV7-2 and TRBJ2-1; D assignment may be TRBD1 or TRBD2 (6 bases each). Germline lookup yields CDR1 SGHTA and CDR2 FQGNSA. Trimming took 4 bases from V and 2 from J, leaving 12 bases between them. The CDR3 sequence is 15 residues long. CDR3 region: CASSWGRDPYNEQFF. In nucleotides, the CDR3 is TGTGCCAGCAGCTGGGGGCGGGACCCCTACAATGAGCAGTTCTTC.

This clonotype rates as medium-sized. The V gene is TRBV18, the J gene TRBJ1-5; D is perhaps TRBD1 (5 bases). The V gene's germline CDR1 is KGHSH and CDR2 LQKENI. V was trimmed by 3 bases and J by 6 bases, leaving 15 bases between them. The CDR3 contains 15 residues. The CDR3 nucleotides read TGTGCCAGCTCACCTAGTAGGGGCCGTGGTCAGCCCCAGCATTTT. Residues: CASSPSRGRGQPQHF.

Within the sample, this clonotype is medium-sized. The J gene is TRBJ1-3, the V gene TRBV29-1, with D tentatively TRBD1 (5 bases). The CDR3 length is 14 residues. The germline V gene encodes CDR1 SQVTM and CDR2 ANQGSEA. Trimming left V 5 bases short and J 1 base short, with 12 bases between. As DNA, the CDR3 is TGCAGCGTTCAACGGGGGACTTCTGGAAACACCATATATTTT. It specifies CSVQRGTSGNTIYF.

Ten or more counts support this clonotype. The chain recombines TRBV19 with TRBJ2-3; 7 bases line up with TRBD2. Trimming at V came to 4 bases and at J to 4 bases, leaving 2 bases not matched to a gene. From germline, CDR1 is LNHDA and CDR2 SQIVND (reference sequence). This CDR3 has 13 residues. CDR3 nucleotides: TGTGCCAGTAGTACCGGACTAGCAGATACGCAGTATTTT. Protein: CASSTGLADTQYF.

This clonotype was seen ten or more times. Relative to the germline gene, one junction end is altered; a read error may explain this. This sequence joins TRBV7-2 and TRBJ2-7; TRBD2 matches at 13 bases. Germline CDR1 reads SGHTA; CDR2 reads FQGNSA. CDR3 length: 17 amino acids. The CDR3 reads CASSLGLAGDPSYEQYF. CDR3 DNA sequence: TGTGCCAGCAGTTTAGGACTAGCGGGAGACCCCTCCTACGAGCAGTACTTC. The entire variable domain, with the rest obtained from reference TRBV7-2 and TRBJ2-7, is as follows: GAGVSQSPSNKVTEKGKDVELRCDPISGHTALYWYRQSLGQGLEFLIYFQGNSAPDKSGLPSDRFSAERTGGSVSTLTIQRTQQEDSAVYLCASSLGLAGDPSYEQYFGPGTRLTVT.

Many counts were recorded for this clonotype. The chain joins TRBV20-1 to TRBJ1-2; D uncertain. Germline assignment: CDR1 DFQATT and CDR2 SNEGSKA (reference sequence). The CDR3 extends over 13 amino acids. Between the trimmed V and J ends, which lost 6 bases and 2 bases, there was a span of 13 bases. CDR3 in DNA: TGCAGTGCAGAAAATGAGGGAAACTATGGCTACACCTTC. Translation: CSAENEGNYGYTF.

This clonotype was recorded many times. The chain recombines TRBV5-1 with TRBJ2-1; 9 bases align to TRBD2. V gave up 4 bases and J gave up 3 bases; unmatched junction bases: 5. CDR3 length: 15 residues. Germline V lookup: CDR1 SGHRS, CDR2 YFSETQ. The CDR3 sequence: CASSPGTSSYNEQFF. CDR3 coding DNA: TGCGCCAGCAGCCCTGGGACTAGCAGCTACAATGAGCAGTTCTTC.

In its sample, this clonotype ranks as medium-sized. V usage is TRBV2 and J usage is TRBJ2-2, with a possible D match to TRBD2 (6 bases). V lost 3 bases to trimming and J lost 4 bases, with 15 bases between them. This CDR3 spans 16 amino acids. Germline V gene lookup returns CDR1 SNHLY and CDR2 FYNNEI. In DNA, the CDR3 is TGTGCCAGCAGTGAGGATGCGGGGCTTCTCACCGGGGAGCTGTTTTTT. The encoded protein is CASSEDAGLLTGELFF. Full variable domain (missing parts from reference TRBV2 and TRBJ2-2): EPEVTQTPSHQVTQMGQEVILRCVPISNHLYFYWYRQILGQKVEFLVSFYNNEISEKSEIFDDQFSVERPDGSNFTLKIRSTKLEDSAMYFCASSEDAGLLTGELFFGEGSRLTVL.

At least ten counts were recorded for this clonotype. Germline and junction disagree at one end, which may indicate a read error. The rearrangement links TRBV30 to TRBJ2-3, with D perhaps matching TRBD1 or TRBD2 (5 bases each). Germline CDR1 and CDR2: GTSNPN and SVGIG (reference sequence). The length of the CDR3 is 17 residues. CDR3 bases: TGTGCCTGGAGTCCACGGGGACGGTCAAGGATCACATATACGCAGTATTTT. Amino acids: CAWSPRGRSRITYTQYF.